In its sample, the clone carrying this T cell receptor (beta chain) was seen once. Its matching antigen is unknown. The entry originates in a study of T cell responses to AZD1222 COVID-19 vaccine. Background on the study: The study pooled second doses at about 4 or about 12 weeks. Whole-study results and caveats: Breadth and depth of Spike-specific TCRs rose after two AZD1222 doses.

The assay was immunoSEQ multiplex PCR, and TCRdb's table has in-frame clones only and misses some. The repertoire holds about 130,000 clones, with roughly 90% as singletons. The CDR3 consists of 16 residues. The ends lost 6 bases at V and 6 bases at J; junction bases unmatched: 10. Germline lookup yields CDR1 SGHDN and CDR2 FVKESK. The input for sequencing was peripheral blood, taken on day 0 of AZD1222 vaccination. The sequence was obtained from an adult in good health. The chain recombines TRBV14 with TRBJ2-1, with TRBD2 matching over 11 bases. CDR3 nucleotide sequence: TGTGCCAGCAGTCCCCCGGGTAGCGGGAGGGTCAATGAGCAGTTCTTC. It codes for CASSPPGSGRVNEQFF.